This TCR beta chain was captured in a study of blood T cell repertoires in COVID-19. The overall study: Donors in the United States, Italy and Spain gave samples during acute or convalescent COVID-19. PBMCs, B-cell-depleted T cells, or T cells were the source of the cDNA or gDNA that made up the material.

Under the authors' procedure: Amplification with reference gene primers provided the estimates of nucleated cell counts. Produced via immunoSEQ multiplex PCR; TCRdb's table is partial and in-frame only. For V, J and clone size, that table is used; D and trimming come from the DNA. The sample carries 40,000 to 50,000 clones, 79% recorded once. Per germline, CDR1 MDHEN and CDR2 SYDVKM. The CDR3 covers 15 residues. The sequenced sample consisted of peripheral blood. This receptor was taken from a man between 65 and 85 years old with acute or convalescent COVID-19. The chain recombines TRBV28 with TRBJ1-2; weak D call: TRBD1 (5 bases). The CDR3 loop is CVTLGASTVSYGYTF. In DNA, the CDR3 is TGTGTCACACTTGGAGCGTCGACAGTTAGCTATGGCTACACCTTC.